The T cell receptor beta chain under discussion was sequenced for a study of blood T cell repertoires in COVID-19. Original processing methods: Estimated nucleated cell counts came from reference gene primer amplification. Assay: immunoSEQ multiplex PCR; the TCRdb copy retains only in-frame clones and omits some. V, J and clone size derive from that table, while D and trimming were established from the DNA sequence. The sample shows fewer than 300,000 clones, around 82% of them seen only once. This CDR3 comprises 16 residues. V lost 0 bases and J lost 4; bases outside the gene matches: 5. The germline CDR1 and CDR2 sequences are LGHNA and YSLEER.

The genes are TRBV4-3 and TRBJ2-1; 8 positions match TRBD1. Sequencing input: peripheral blood. This receptor was obtained from a human donor in a cohort sampled during active COVID-19. The CDR3 here is CASSQEVQGAYNEQFF. The CDR3 nucleotides are TGCGCCAGCAGCCAAGAAGTTCAGGGGGCTTACAATGAGCAGTTCTTC.